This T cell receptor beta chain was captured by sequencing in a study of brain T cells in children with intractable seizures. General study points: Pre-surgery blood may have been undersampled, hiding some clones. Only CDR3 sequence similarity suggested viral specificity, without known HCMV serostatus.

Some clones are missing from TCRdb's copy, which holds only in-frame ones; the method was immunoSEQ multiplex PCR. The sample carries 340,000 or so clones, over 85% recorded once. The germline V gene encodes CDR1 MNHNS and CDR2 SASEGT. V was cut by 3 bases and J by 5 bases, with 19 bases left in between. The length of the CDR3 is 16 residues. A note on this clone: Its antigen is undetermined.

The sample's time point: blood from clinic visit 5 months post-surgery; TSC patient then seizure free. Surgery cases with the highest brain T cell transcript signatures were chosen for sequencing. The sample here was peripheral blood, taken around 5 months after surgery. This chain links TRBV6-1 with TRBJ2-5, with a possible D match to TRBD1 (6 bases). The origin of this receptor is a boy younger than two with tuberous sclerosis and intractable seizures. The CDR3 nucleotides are TGTGCCAGCAGTGACACCGGGACCAGGGGCTTTGAGACCCAGTACTTC. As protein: CASSDTGTRGFETQYF.